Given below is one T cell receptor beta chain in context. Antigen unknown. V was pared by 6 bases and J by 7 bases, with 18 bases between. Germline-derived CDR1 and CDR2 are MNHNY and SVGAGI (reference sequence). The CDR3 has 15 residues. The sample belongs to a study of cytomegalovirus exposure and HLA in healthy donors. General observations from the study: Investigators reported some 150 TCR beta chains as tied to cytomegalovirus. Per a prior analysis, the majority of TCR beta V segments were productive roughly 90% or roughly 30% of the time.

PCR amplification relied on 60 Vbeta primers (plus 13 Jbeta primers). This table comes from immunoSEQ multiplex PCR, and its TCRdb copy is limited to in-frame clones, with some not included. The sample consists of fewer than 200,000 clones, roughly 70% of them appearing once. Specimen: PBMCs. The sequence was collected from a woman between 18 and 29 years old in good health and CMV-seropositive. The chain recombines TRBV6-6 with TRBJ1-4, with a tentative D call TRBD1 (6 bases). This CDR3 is CASRAGGGRSEKLFF. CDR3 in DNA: TGTGCCAGCAGGGCCGGGGGGGGGCGAAGTGAAAAACTGTTTTTT.